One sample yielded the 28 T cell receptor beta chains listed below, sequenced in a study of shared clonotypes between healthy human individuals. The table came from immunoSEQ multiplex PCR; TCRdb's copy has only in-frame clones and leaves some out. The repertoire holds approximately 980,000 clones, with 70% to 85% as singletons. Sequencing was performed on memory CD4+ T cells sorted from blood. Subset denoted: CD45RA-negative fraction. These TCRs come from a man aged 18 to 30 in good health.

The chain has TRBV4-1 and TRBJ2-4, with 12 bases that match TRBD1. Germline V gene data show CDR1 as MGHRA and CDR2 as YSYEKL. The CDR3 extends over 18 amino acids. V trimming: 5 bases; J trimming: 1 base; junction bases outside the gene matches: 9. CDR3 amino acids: CASSLGTGGSGAKNIQYF. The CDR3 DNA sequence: TGCGCCAGCAGCTTGGGGACAGGGGGCAGCGGGGCCAAAAACATTCAGTACTTC.

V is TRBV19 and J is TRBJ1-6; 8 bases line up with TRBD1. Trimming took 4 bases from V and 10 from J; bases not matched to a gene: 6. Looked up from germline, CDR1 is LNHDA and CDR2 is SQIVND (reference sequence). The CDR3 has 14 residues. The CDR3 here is CASSRTGQRSPLHF. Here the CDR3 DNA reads TGTGCCAGTAGTAGGACAGGGCAGCGCTCACCCCTCCACTTT.

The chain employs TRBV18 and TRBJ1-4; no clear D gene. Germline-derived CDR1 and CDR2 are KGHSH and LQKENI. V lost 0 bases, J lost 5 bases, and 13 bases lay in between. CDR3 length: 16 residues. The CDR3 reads CASSPPLLQKNEKLFF. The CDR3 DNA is TGTGCCAGCTCACCACCGCTCTTACAGAAAAATGAAAAACTGTTTTTT.

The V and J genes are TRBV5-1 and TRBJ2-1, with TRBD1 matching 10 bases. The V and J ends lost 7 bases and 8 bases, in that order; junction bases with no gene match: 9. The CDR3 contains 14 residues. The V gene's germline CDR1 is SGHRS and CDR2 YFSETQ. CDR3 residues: CASVPGQGFDEQFF. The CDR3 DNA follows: TGCGCCAGCGTACCGGGACAGGGGTTCGATGAGCAGTTCTTC.

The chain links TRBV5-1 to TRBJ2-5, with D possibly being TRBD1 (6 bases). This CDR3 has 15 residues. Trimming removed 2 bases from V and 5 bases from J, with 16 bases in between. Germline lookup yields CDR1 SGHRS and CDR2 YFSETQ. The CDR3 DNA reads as TGCGCCAGCAGCTTCCAGGGGAAGGCGGGCGAGACCCAGTACTTC. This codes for CASSFQGKAGETQYF.

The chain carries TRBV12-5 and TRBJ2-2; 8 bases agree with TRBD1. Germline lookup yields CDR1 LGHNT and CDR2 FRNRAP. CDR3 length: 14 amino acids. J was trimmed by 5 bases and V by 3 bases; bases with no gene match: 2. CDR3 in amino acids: CASGLGQGTGELFF. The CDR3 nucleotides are TGTGCTAGTGGTTTAGGACAGGGAACCGGGGAGCTGTTTTTT.

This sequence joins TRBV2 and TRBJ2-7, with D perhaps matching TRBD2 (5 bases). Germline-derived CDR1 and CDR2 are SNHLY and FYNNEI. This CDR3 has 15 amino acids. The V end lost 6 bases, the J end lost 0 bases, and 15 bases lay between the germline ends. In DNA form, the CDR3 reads TGTGCCAGCAGCCCCCTTAGCGTGTACTCCTACGAGCAGTACTTC. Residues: CASSPLSVYSYEQYF.

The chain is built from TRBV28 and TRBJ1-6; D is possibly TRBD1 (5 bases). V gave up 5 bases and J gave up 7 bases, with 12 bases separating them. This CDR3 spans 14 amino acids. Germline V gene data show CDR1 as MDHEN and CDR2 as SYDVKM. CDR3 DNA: TGTGCCAGCAGTCTTAGGGGAAAAAATTCACCCCTCCACTTT. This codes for CASSLRGKNSPLHF. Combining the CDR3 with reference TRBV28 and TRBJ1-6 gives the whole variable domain DVKVTQSSRYLVKRTGEKVFLECVQDMDHENMFWYRQDPGLGLRLIYFSYDVKMKEKGDIPEGYSVSREKKERFSLILESASTNQTSMYLCASSLRGKNSPLHFGNGTRLTVT.

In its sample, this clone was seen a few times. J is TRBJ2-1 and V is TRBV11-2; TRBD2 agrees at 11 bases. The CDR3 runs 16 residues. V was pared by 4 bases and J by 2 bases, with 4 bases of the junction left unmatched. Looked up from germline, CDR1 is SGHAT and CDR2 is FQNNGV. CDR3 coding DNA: TGTGCCAGCAGCTACGGGACTAGCGGAGCCTACAATGAGCAGTTCTTC. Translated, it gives CASSYGTSGAYNEQFF.

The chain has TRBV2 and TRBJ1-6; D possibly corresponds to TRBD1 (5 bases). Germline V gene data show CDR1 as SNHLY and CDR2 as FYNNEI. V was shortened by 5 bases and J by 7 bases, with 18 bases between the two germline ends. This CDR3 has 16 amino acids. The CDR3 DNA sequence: TGTGCCAGCAGTCCACCCGGGCAGGGAGGGAATTCACCCCTCCACTTT. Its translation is CASSPPGQGGNSPLHF.

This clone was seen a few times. The CDR3 here is CSVEDSRGKNTEAFF. In nucleotides, the CDR3 is TGCAGCGTTGAAGATTCAAGGGGGAAGAACACTGAAGCTTTCTTT. The gene calls are TRBV29-1 and TRBJ1-1; D is perhaps TRBD1 (6 bases). CDR3 length equals 15 residues. CDR1 and CDR2 from the germline V gene are SQVTM and ANQGSEA. The V end lost 0 bases, the J end lost 1 base, and 12 bases lay between the germline ends.

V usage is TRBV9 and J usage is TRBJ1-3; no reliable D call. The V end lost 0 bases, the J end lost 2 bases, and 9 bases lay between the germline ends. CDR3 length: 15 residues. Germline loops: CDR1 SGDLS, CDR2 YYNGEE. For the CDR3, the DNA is TGTGCCAGCAGCGTAGGGGATTCCCCTGGAAACACCATATATTTT. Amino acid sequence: CASSVGDSPGNTIYF.

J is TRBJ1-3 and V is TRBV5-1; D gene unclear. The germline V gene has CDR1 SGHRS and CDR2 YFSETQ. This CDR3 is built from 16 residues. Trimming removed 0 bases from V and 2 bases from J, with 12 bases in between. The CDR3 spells CASSLEGGPAGNTIYF. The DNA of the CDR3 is TGCGCCAGCAGCTTGGAGGGCGGTCCGGCTGGAAACACCATATATTTT.

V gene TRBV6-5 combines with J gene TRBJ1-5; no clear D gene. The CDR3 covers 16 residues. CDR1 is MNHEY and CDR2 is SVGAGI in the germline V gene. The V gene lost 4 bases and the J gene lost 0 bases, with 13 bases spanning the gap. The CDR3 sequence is CASSSGPFYSNQPQHF. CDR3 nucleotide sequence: TGTGCCAGCAGTTCCGGACCCTTCTATAGCAATCAGCCCCAGCATTTT.

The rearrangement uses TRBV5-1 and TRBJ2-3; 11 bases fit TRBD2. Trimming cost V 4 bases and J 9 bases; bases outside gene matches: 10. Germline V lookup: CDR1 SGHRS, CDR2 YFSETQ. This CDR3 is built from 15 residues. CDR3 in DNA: TGCGCCAGCAGCGCCGGGACTAGCGGCTCTTTAACGCAGTATTTT. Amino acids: CASSAGTSGSLTQYF.

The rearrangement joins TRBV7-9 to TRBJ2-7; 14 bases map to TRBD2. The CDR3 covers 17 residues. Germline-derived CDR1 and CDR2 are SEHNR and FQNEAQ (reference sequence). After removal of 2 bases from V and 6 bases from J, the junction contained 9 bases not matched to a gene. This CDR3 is CASSLSGLAGGPREQYF. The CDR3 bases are TGTGCCAGCAGCTTAAGCGGACTAGCGGGAGGCCCACGCGAGCAGTACTTC. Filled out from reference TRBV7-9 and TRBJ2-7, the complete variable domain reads DTGVSQNPRHKITKRGQNVTFRCDPISEHNRLYWYRQTLGQGPEFLTYFQNEAQLEKSRLLSDRFSAERPKGSFSTLEIQRTEQGDSAMYLCASSLSGLAGGPREQYFGPGTRLTVT.

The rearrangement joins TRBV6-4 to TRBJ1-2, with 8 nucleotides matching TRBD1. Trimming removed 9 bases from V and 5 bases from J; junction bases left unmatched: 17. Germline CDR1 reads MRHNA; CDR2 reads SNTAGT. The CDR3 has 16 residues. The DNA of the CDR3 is TGTGCCAGTCCGTTTCGGCGGGACAGGTTAATTTATGGCTACACCTTC. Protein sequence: CASPFRRDRLIYGYTF.

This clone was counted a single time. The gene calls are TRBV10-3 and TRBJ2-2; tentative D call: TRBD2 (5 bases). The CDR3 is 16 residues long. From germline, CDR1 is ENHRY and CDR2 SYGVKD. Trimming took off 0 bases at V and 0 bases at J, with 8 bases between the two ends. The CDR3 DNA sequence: TGTGCCATCAGTGAGTCTTCGGGGACGAACACCGGGGAGCTGTTTTTT. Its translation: CAISESSGTNTGELFF.

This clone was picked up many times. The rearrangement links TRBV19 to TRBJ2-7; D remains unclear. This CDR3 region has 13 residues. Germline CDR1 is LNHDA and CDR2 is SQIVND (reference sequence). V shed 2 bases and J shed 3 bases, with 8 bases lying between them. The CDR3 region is CASSIFPHYEQYF. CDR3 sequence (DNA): TGTGCCAGTAGTATATTCCCCCACTACGAGCAGTACTTC.

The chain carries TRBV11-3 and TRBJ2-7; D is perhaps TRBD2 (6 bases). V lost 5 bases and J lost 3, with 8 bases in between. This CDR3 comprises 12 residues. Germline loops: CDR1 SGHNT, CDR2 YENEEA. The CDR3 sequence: CASSIGGYEQYF. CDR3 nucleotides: TGTGCCAGCAGCATCGGGGGCTACGAGCAGTACTTC. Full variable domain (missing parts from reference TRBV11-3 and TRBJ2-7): EAGVVQSPRYKIIEKKQPVAFWCNPISGHNTLYWYLQNLGQGPELLIRYENEEAVDDSQLPKDRFSAERLKGVDSTLKIQPAELGDSAVYLCASSIGGYEQYFGPGTRLTVT.

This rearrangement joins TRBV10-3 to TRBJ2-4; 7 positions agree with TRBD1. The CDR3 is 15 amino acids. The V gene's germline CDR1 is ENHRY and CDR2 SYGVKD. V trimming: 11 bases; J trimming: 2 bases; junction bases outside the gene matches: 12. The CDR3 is CASGGEGASKNIQYF. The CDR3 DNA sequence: TGTGCCTCAGGGGGAGAGGGGGCGTCCAAAAACATTCAGTACTTC.

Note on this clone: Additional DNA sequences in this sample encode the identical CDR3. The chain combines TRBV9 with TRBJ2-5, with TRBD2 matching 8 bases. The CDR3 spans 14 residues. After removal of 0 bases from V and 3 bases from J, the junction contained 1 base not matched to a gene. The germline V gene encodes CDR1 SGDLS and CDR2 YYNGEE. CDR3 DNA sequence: TGTGCCAGCAGCGTAGGAGCGGGGGAAGAGACCCAGTACTTC. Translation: CASSVGAGEETQYF.

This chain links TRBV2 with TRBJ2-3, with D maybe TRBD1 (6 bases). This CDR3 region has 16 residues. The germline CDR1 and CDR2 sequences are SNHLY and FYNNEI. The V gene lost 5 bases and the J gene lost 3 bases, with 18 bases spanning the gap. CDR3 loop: CASSRDGGAGTDTQYF. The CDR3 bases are TGTGCCAGCAGTCGGGATGGGGGCGCTGGGACAGATACGCAGTATTTT.

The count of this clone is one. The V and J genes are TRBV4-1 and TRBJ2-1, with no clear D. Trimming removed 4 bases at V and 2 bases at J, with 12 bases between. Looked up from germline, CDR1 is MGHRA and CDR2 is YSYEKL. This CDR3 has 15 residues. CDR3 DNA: TGCGCCAGCAGCCCTCCTTTGGCTCCCTACAATGAGCAGTTCTTC. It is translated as CASSPPLAPYNEQFF.

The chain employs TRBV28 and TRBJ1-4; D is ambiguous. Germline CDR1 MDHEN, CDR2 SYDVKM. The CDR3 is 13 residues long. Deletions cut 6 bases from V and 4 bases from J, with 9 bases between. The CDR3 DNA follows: TGTGCCAGCAGAGGGTGGTTTAATGAAAAACTGTTTTTT. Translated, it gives CASRGWFNEKLFF.

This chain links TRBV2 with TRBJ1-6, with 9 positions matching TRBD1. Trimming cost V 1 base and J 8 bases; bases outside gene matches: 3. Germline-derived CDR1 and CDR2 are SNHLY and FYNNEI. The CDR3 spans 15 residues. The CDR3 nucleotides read TGTGCCAGCAGTGAAGAGGGACAGGGCTATTCACCCCTCCACTTT. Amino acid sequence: CASSEEGQGYSPLHF.

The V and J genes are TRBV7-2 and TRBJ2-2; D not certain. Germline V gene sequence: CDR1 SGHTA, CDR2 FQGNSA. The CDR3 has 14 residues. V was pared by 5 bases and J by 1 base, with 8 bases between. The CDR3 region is CASSPPKNTGELFF. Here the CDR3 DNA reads TGTGCCAGCAGCCCACCTAAGAACACCGGGGAGCTGTTTTTT.

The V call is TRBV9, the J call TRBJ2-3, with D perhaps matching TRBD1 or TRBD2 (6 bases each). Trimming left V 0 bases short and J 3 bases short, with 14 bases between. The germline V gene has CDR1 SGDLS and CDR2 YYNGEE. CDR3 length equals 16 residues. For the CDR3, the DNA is TGTGCCAGCAGCGTAGGGGGGGCCGTCAGGACAGATACGCAGTATTTT. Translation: CASSVGGAVRTDTQYF.